This TCR beta chain was identified during a study of T-cell memory formation after mild COVID-19. Points from the study as a whole: Pre-infection memory carried some responding clones, suggesting that cross-reactive memory joined.

From the 5' RACE reads, TCRdb called clonotypes with MiXCR, one entry per CDR3 protein. The repertoire holds 560,000 or so distinct CDR3 sequences, with around a sixth as singletons. This clonotype was picked up a small number of times. Its antigen is not identified. This CDR3 spans 14 amino acids. Germline values: CDR1 MNHNS, CDR2 SASEGT. Deletions cut 2 bases from V and 0 bases from J, with 5 bases between. Material: PBMCs or a T cell subset sorted from them (not recorded which). The chain uses TRBV6-1 and TRBJ1-3; no clear D. The receptor was isolated from an adult woman who had mild COVID-19 (a few samples of this study predate the infection). Cell type and time point are not known. CDR3 residues: CASSENFSGNTIYF. In DNA, the CDR3 is TGTGCCAGCAGTGAAAACTTCTCTGGAAACACCATATATTTT.